The 15 T cell receptor beta chains reported below all come from one sample, sequenced in a study of control samples from healthy donors and cancer patients. The repertoire was sequenced with immunoSEQ multiplex PCR; TCRdb's copy has only in-frame clones and lacks some. The repertoire consists of about 170,000 clones, with 88% occurring once and the leading ten covering around 5%. The sequenced sample was blood. Source of these receptors: a woman younger than 45 in good health.

The rearrangement uses TRBV6-6 and TRBJ2-5, with D possibly matching TRBD1 (5 bases). Trimming took 6 bases from V and 1 from J, leaving 12 bases between them. The CDR3 runs 14 residues. Germline V lookup: CDR1 MNHNY, CDR2 SVGAGI (reference sequence). The DNA for the CDR3 is TGTGCCAGCAGAGTAACAGGCGCCCAAGAGACCCAGTACTTC. This translates into CASRVTGAQETQYF.

This clone was detected once. The rearrangement links TRBV6-6 to TRBJ1-1; maybe TRBD1 (6 bases). Germline V gene data show CDR1 as MNHNY and CDR2 as SVGAGI (reference sequence). Trimming pared 6 bases from V and 5 bases from J, leaving 19 bases between. CDR3 length: 15 residues. CDR3 region: CASREATGSRTEAFF. DNA for the CDR3: TGTGCCAGCAGGGAGGCCACAGGGTCGCGGACTGAAGCTTTCTTT.

Notes on this clone: Different DNA sequences within this sample yield the same CDR3. V gene TRBV25-1 combines with J gene TRBJ2-1, with D unresolved. V was shortened by 3 bases and J by 10 bases, with 22 bases between the two germline ends. CDR3 length equals 16 residues. In germline, CDR1 is MGHDK, CDR2 SYGVNS. The CDR3 DNA reads as TGTGCCAGCAGTGATCCTCGGAACCAGGTCGGTGAGGAGCAGTTCTTC. Translation: CASSDPRNQVGEEQFF.

V is TRBV2 and J is TRBJ2-7, with 8 positions matching TRBD2. Germline V lookup: CDR1 SNHLY, CDR2 FYNNEI. V shed 7 bases and J 5 bases; nucleotides not matched to a gene: 10. The CDR3 has 14 residues. The CDR3 coding sequence is TGTGCCAGCATGGTAGCGGGAAGGGGTCACGAGCAGTACTTC. Residues: CASMVAGRGHEQYF.

The genes are TRBV27 and TRBJ1-1; possible D gene TRBD1, 6 bases. This CDR3 region has 13 residues. In germline, CDR1 is MNHEY, CDR2 SMNVEV (reference sequence). Between the trimmed V and J ends, which lost 1 base and 10 bases, there was a span of 13 bases. The CDR3 region is CASSLLGRGIAFF. The CDR3 DNA sequence: TGTGCCAGCAGTTTATTAGGTAGGGGGATAGCTTTCTTT.

This clone is a singleton in its sample. This chain connects TRBV20-1 to TRBJ1-5, with D possibly matching TRBD1 (5 bases). With 3 bases removed from V and 7 bases from J, the gap between germline ends came to 13 bases. This CDR3 contains 13 residues. CDR1 DFQATT and CDR2 SNEGSKA come from the germline V gene (reference sequence). In nucleotides, the CDR3 is TGCAGTGCTAGTACCCGGGGCGGCCAGCCCCAGCATTTT. It yields the protein CSASTRGGQPQHF.

The rearrangement uses TRBV6-2 or TRBV6-3 and TRBJ2-1; 10 bases agree with TRBD2. Germline trimming cut 4 bases from V and 7 bases from J; bases unmatched to any gene: 4. Germline CDR1 MNHEY, CDR2 SVGEGT. The CDR3 contains 14 residues. The CDR3 protein is CASSWSGRGNEQFF. For the CDR3, the DNA is TGTGCCAGCAGTTGGAGCGGGAGGGGAAATGAGCAGTTCTTC.

The chain links TRBV5-1 to TRBJ1-4, with 8 bases aligning to TRBD1. V lost 4 bases to trimming and J lost 4 bases; unmatched junction nucleotides: 6. CDR3 length equals 15 residues. Germline V gives CDR1 SGHRS, CDR2 YFSETQ. The CDR3 DNA follows: TGCGCCAGCAGCGGACAGGGAATAAATAATGAAAAACTGTTTTTT. Translating gives CASSGQGINNEKLFF.

CDR3 sequence (DNA): TGTGCCTCACGGACAGGATGGAACACCGGGGAGCTGTTTTTT. Its translation: CASRTGWNTGELFF. V is TRBV30 and J is TRBJ2-2, with 7 nucleotides matching TRBD1. The ends lost 7 bases at V and 1 base at J; junction bases unmatched: 6. CDR1 is GTSNPN and CDR2 is SVGIG in the germline V gene (reference sequence). The CDR3 contains 14 residues.

V usage is TRBV12-3 or TRBV12-4 and J usage is TRBJ2-5; D unclear. The CDR3 covers 11 residues. Trimming pared 6 bases from V and 8 bases from J, leaving 10 bases between. The CDR3 bases are TGTGCCAGCAGATCCGGGCCTACCCAGTACTTC. Translation: CASRSGPTQYF.

This clone was picked up many times. J is TRBJ2-7 and V is TRBV2; D perhaps matches TRBD1 (5 bases). The CDR3 extends over 13 amino acids. Germline assignment: CDR1 SNHLY and CDR2 FYNNEI. V dropped 4 bases and J dropped 6 bases, with 13 bases sitting between them. The CDR3 reads CASSGQGSGEQYV. CDR3 bases: TGTGCCAGCAGTGGGCAGGGATCGGGCGAGCAGTACGTC.

V is TRBV11-3 and J is TRBJ2-2; 10 bases line up with TRBD2. From germline, CDR1 is SGHNT and CDR2 YENEEA. The ends lost 4 bases at V and 3 bases at J; junction bases unmatched: 14. CDR3 length: 19 residues. Written as DNA, the CDR3 is TGTGCCAGCAGCTCCCACAGGGCTAGCGGGAGATGGGACACCGGGGAGCTGTTTTTT. This sequence encodes CASSSHRASGRWDTGELFF.

The chain carries TRBV6-5 and TRBJ1-2; D unresolved. The length of the CDR3 is 13 residues. Germline V CDR1 and CDR2: MNHEY, SVGAGI. V was pared by 0 bases and J by 3 bases, with 5 bases between. The CDR3 spells CASSYSMYYGYTF. DNA of the CDR3: TGTGCCAGCAGTTACTCGATGTACTATGGCTACACCTTC.

This clone was seen a handful of times. The V and J genes are TRBV6-5 and TRBJ1-1, with D tentatively TRBD1 (5 bases). V lost 7 bases and J lost 8, with 11 bases in between. Germline V gene lookup returns CDR1 MNHEY and CDR2 SVGAGI. CDR3 length equals 11 residues. The CDR3 region is CASTREGEAFF. The CDR3 DNA sequence: TGTGCCAGCACCCGAGAGGGGGAAGCTTTCTTT.

The chain links TRBV6-5 to TRBJ1-5; D remains unclear. V was clipped by 6 bases and J by 5 bases, with 8 bases between them. The CDR3 is made up of 12 amino acids. Germline V lookup: CDR1 MNHEY, CDR2 SVGAGI. CDR3 sequence reads: CASSNVDQPQHF. CDR3 DNA sequence: TGTGCCAGCAGCAACGTGGATCAGCCCCAGCATTTT.